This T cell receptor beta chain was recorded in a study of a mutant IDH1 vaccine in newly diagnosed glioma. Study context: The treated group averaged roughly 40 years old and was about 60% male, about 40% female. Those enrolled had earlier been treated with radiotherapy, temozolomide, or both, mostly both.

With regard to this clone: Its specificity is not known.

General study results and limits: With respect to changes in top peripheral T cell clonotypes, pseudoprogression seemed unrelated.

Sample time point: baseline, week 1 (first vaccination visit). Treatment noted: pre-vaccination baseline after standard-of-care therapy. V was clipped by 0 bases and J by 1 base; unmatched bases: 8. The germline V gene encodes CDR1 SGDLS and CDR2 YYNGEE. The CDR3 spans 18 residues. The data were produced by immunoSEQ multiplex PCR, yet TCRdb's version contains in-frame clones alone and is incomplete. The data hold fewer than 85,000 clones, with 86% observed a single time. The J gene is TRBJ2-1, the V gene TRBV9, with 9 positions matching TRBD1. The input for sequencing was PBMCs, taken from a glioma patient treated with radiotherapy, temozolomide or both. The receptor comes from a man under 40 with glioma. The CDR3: CASSVGFRTGASYNEQFF. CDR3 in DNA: TGTGCCAGCAGCGTAGGTTTCCGGACAGGGGCTTCCTACAATGAGCAGTTCTTC.